This T cell receptor beta chain was captured in a study of blood T cells in healthy people across ages. The CDR3 spans 15 residues. CDR1 is MNHEY, CDR2 SVGEGT, per germline. V was pared by 6 bases and J by 1 base, with 16 bases between. The study's findings and limits: Estimated diversity, derived from one million T cells, was regarded as an underestimate. TCR beta diversity tracked closely with naive T cell percentage.

Per sample, no less than 6 micrograms of total RNA were extracted. The authors ran a second PCR of about 7 to 11 cycles using a sample-barcoded 5' primer and a J-beta primer mix. A single record per CDR3 protein comes from TCRdb applying MiXCR to the 5' RACE reads. The data show hundreds of thousands of distinct CDR3 sequences, with 29% seen just once and roughly 17% held by the top ten. This clonotype showed up many times. Its antigen is not identified. The genes are TRBV6-2 or TRBV6-3 and TRBJ2-7; D is unclear. The sequenced material came from blood. The TCR was taken from an elderly woman in good health. The CDR3 region is CASRPVRKQSYEQYF. The CDR3 coding sequence is TGTGCCAGCAGGCCCGTCCGGAAACAGTCCTACGAGCAGTACTTC.